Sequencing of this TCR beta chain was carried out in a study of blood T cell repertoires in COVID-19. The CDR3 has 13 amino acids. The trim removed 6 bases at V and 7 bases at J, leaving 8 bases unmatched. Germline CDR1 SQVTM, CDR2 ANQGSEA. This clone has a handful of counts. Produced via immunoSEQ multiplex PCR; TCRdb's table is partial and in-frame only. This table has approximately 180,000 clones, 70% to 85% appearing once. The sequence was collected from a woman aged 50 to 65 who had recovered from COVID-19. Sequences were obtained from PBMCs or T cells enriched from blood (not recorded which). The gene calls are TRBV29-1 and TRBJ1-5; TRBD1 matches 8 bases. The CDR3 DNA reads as TGCAGCGTGGCTCAGGGGGCATCACAGCCCCAGCATTTT. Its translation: CSVAQGASQPQHF.